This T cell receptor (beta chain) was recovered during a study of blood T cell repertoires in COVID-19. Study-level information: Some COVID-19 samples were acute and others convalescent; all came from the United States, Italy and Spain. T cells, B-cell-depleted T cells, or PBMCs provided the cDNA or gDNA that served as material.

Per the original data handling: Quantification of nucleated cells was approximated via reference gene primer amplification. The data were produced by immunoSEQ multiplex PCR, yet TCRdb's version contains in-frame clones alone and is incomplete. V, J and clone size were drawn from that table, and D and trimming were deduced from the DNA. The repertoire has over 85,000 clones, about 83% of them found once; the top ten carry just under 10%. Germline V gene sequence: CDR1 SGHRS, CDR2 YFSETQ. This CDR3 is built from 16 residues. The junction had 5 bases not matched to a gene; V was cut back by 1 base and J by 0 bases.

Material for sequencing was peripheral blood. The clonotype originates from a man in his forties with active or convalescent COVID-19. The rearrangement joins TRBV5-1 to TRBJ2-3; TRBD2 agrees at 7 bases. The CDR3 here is CASSLSRGVSTDTQYF. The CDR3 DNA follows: TGCGCCAGCAGCTTGAGTCGGGGGGTTAGCACAGATACGCAGTATTTT.